The subject of this entry is one T cell receptor (beta chain). The antigen is not known. At one end, the junction sequence differs from germline, possibly due to a read error. These data originate in a study of T cells in Graves' hyperthyroidism and ophthalmopathy. The study, taken as a whole, reports: Also found in blood were most expanded thyroid clonotypes above 0.001.

Germline V gene sequence: CDR1 SEHNR, CDR2 FQNEAQ (reference sequence). This CDR3 spans 13 amino acids. Patients between 18 and 65 years old had hyperthyroidism, newly diagnosed and lasting under 2 months. Investigators excluded patients with uncontrolled infection, other autoimmune disease, pregnancy or lactation. Authors of the study amplified TCR beta CDR3 regions from RNA transcripts. HTBI primers drove first-round RT-PCR of the TCR CDR3. TCRdb analysed the multiplex PCR reads with MiXCR anew, one entry per CDR3 protein. This table holds about 560,000 distinct CDR3 sequences, just over 45% found once.

The TCR comes from a woman under 30 with Graves' hyperthyroidism. Sequenced input: peripheral blood or thyroid tissue (not recorded which). The chain combines TRBV7-9 with TRBJ1-5, with a weak D call TRBD1 (5 bases). Here the CDR3 DNA reads TGCGCCAGCAGCCCGGGACTGCAAGAGACCCAGCATTTT. Protein product: CASSPGLQETQHF.